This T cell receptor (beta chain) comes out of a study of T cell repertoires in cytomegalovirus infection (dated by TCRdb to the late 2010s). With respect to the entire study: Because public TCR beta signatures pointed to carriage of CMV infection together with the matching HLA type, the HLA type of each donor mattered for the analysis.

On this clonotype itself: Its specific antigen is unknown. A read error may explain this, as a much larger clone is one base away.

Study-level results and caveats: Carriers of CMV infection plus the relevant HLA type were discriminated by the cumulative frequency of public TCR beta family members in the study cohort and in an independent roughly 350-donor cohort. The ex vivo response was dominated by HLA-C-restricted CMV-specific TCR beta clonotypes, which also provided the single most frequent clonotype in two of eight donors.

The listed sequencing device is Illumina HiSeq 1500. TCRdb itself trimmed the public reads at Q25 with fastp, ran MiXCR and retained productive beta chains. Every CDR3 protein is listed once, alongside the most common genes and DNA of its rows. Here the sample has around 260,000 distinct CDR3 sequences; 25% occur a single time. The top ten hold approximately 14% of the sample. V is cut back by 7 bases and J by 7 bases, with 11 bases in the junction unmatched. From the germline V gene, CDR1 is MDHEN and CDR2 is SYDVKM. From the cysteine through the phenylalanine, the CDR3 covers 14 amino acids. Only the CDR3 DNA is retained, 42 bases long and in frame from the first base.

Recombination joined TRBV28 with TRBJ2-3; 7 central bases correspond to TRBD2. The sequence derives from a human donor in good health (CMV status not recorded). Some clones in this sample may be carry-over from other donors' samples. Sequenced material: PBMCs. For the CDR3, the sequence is CASMQVGAGNTQYF. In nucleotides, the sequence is TGTGCCAGCATGCAGGTAGGAGCGGGAAATACGCAGTATTTT.